The rows below give T cell receptor beta chains drawn from one sample of a study of blood T cell repertoires in COVID-19. Clones were sequenced by immunoSEQ multiplex PCR, and TCRdb holds only the in-frame ones, with some missing. Seen here are 230,000 or so clones, approximately 90% observed once, and the top ten hold over 2%. Sequencing was performed on PBMCs or T cells enriched from blood (not recorded which). Receptor source: a woman in her 40s with acute COVID-19. Both conserved end residues are part of each CDR3. D genes are given only for firm matches. The listing skips clone size in some rows; elsewhere it reads once, few, many or a size class.

D: NA
size: NA
J: TRBJ1-1
V: TRBV12-3/TRBV12-4
CDR3: CASSFVRQSEAFF
DNA: TGTGCCAGCAGTTTCGTGAGGCAGAGTGAAGCTTTCTTT

D: TRBD1
size: NA
J: TRBJ2-2
V: TRBV27
CDR3: CASSLAGQGARRNTGELFF
DNA: TGTGCCAGCAGTCTGGCCGGACAGGGGGCGCGACGGAACACCGGGGAGCTGTTTTTT

D: TRBD1
size: few
J: TRBJ1-2
V: TRBV19
CDR3: CASSPGQGALGYTF
DNA: TGTGCCAGTAGTCCCGGACAGGGGGCGCTGGGCTACACCTTC

D: NA
size: NA
J: TRBJ1-1
V: TRBV5-4
CDR3: CASSLERRAGTEAFF
DNA: TGTGCCAGCAGCCTCGAACGCCGTGCAGGGACTGAAGCTTTCTTT

D: NA
size: NA
J: TRBJ2-1
V: TRBV9
CDR3: CASSPDRPGSYNEQFF
DNA: TGTGCCAGCAGCCCCGACAGGCCGGGGTCCTACAATGAGCAGTTCTTC

D: NA
size: NA
J: TRBJ2-5
V: TRBV5-6
CDR3: CASNLQGGTETQYF
DNA: TGTGCCAGCAACCTTCAGGGGGGTACCGAGACCCAGTACTTC

D: NA
size: NA
J: TRBJ1-3
V: TRBV7-8
CDR3: CASSLEGDGNTIYF
DNA: TGTGCCAGCAGCTTAGAGGGGGATGGAAACACCATATATTTT

D: TRBD2
size: NA
J: TRBJ2-1
V: TRBV10-3
CDR3: CAISGVGRDLSYNEQFF
DNA: TGTGCCATCAGTGGAGTGGGGAGGGACTTATCCTACAATGAGCAGTTCTTC

D: TRBD2
size: once
J: TRBJ2-1
V: TRBV29-1
CDR3: CSVAGTSGTEKQFF
DNA: TGCAGCGTAGCCGGGACTAGCGGGACGGAGAAGCAGTTCTTC

D: TRBD2
size: NA
J: TRBJ2-3
V: TRBV27
CDR3: CASSFTSGRGFGTDTQYF
DNA: TGTGCCAGCAGTTTTACTAGCGGGAGGGGGTTTGGCACAGATACGCAGTATTTT

D: TRBD1
size: NA
J: TRBJ2-2
V: TRBV5-1
CDR3: CASSYGQGGYTGELFF
DNA: TGCGCCAGCAGCTACGGACAGGGGGGATACACCGGGGAGCTGTTTTTT

D: NA
size: NA
J: TRBJ2-5
V: TRBV7-7
CDR3: CASSLTSTSQETQYF
DNA: TGTGCTAGCAGCCTTACGTCGACTAGTCAAGAGACCCAGTACTTC

D: TRBD2
size: NA
J: TRBJ2-2
V: TRBV19
CDR3: CASSMKLAGGTGELFF
DNA: TGTGCCAGTAGTATGAAACTAGCGGGAGGAACCGGGGAGCTGTTTTTT

D: TRBD1
size: NA
J: TRBJ1-6
V: TRBV18
CDR3: CASSPDRGVSPLHF
DNA: TGTGCCAGCTCTCCGGACAGGGGTGTTTCACCCCTCCACTTT

D: NA
size: NA
J: TRBJ2-1
V: TRBV9
CDR3: CASSVEVASYNEQFF
DNA: TGTGCCAGCAGCGTAGAGGTAGCATCCTACAATGAGCAGTTCTTC

D: TRBD1
size: NA
J: TRBJ1-1
V: TRBV10-3
CDR3: CAISAPGGLNTEAFF
DNA: TGTGCCATCAGTGCGCCAGGGGGCTTGAACACTGAAGCTTTCTTT

D: NA
size: NA
J: TRBJ1-5
V: TRBV5-3
CDR3: CARSLAGAGATQPQHF
DNA: TGTGCCAGAAGCTTGGCCGGGGCAGGGGCCACTCAGCCCCAGCATTTT